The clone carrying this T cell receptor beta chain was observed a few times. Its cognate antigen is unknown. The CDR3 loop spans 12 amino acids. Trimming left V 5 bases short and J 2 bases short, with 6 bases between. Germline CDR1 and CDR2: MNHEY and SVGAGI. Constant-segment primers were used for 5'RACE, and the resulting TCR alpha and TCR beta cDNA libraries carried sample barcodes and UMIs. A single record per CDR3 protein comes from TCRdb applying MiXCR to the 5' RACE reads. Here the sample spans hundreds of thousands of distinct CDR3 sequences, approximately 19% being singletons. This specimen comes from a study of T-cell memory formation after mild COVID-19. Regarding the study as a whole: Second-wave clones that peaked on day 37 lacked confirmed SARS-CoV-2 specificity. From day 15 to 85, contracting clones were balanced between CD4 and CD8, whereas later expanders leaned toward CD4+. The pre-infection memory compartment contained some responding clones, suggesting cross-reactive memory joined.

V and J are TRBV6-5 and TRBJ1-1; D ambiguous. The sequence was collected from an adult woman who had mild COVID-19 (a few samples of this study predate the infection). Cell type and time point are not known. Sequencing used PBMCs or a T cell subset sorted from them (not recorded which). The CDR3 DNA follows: TGTGCCAGCAGTAACCTAAACACTGAAGCTTTCTTT. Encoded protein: CASSNLNTEAFF.